A selection of T cell receptor beta chains follows, all from one sample in a study of yellow fever vaccine responses in identical twins. TCRdb passed the RT-PCR reads through MiXCR, listing each CDR3 protein once. The data contain about 7,200 distinct CDR3 sequences, about 82% of them singletons. Sequenced material: T cells from blood (PBMCs), unsorted or a sorted subset (not recorded which), taken before or after yellow fever vaccination (not recorded which). These receptors were collected from a woman under 30 who received the yellow fever vaccine. Each CDR3 is given without its conserved first and last residue. Fields, in order: J gene, V gene, CDR3 protein.

>TRBJ2-7|TRBV11-2
ASSFSPSLEQY
>TRBJ2-5|TRBV11-3
ASSLELRQYQETQY
>TRBJ2-3|TRBV13
ASSKVADTQY
>TRBJ2-5|TRBV5-1
ASRTSGSQETQY
>TRBJ2-7|TRBV2
ASTQGGLVEQY
>TRBJ2-3|TRBV13
ASRADRYTDTQY
>TRBJ1-2|TRBV6-1
ASSRQSSNYGYT
>TRBJ2-1|TRBV29-1
SVRRDPTYNEQF
>TRBJ2-2|TRBV20-1
SASPRGPNTGELF
>TRBJ2-3|TRBV11-2
ASSLVGPRTSTDTQY
>TRBJ2-3|TRBV3-1
ASSRILGSTDTQY
>TRBJ2-3|TRBV7-3
ASSLTTSGSSTDTQY
>TRBJ2-4|TRBV20-1
RAKAGNIQY
>TRBJ2-1|TRBV13
ASSRLAGAFNEQF
>TRBJ2-1|TRBV7-6
ASSLVSGSTNEQF
>TRBJ2-7|TRBV7-6
ASSFRGEQY
>TRBJ2-5|TRBV11-3
ASSLNSNQETQY
>TRBJ2-1|TRBV7-3
ASSSQPQGNEQF
>TRBJ2-4|TRBV3-1
ASSQLGNIQY
>TRBJ1-5|TRBV13
ASMQDSNQPQH
>TRBJ2-5|TRBV12-3/TRBV12-4
ASSPLKETQY
>TRBJ1-1|TRBV20-1
SAKDRFMNTEAF
>TRBJ1-2|TRBV19
ASKKADSYGYT
>TRBJ2-7|TRBV11-2
ASSFTSGSSYEQY
>TRBJ1-2|TRBV4-1
ASSQSGGLNYGYT
>TRBJ2-1|TRBV21-1
ASSKERLADAYNEQF
>TRBJ2-2|TRBV24-1
ATSDYPGTGELF
>TRBJ2-7|TRBV5-1
ASSSGQGATEQY
>TRBJ2-3|TRBV29-1
SVTGTSGSGSTDTQY
>TRBJ1-2|TRBV11-3
ASSVTGTANYGYT
>TRBJ2-2|TRBV6-1
ASRARGDTGELF
>TRBJ2-1|TRBV5-1
ASSWDRASYNEQF
>TRBJ2-5|TRBV29-1
SVERGTQETQY
>TRBJ1-3|TRBV29-1
SAVTGTGNTIY
>TRBJ2-1|TRBV13
ASNRQGGYNEQF
>TRBJ2-2|TRBV5-1
ASSWGTSTATGELF
>TRBJ2-5|TRBV18
ASSPLASGLQETQY
>TRBJ1-6|TRBV2
ASSEPRGLDNSPLH
>TRBJ2-1|TRBV2
ASSEGGGTSYNEQF
>TRBJ2-5|TRBV29-1
SALTGGETQY
>TRBJ2-3|TRBV18
ASSPFSDTQY
>TRBJ1-6|TRBV28
ASTLTESRSPLH
>TRBJ2-5|TRBV29-1
SAYKTGEETQY
>TRBJ2-1|TRBV15
ATSRWTSGGANEQF
>TRBJ2-2|TRBV2
ASSEALGSTGELF
>TRBJ2-7|TRBV20-1
SARDLGTSSYEQY
>TRBJ1-2|TRBV19
ASSINAGSLSYGYT
>TRBJ2-7|TRBV10-3
AISQGDPQAGFYEQY
>TRBJ2-2|TRBV6-2/TRBV6-3
ASSYAFGDTGELF
>TRBJ2-1|TRBV20-1
SARPGLAPKNEQF
>TRBJ2-5|TRBV5-1
ASSQTSTGQETQY
>TRBJ2-3|TRBV28
ASSSLTDTQY
>TRBJ1-1|TRBV7-2
ASSPTGQGTEAF
>TRBJ1-2|TRBV3-1
ASSQSAEGYT
>TRBJ2-3|TRBV9
ASSVEGGDTQY